This record concerns one T cell receptor beta chain sequence. These data belong to a study of blood T cell repertoires in COVID-19. Study in general: Acute-phase and convalescent COVID-19 samples originated in the United States, Italy and Spain. T cells, B-cell-depleted T cells, or PBMCs provided the cDNA or gDNA that served as material.

In the authors' workflow: Quantification of nucleated cells was approximated via reference gene primer amplification. The table came from immunoSEQ multiplex PCR; TCRdb's copy has only in-frame clones and leaves some out. V, J and clone size reflect that table, while D and trimming were determined from the DNA. The table has 210,000 or so clones, roughly four fifths seen once; the top ten hold approximately 15%. Deletions cut 5 bases from V and 4 bases from J, with 12 bases between. CDR1 SGHTA and CDR2 FQGTGA come from the germline V gene. The CDR3 loop spans 15 amino acids. V gene TRBV7-3 combines with J gene TRBJ2-6; D might be TRBD1 (5 bases). The receptor comes from a man aged 45-65 years who had recovered from COVID-19. The source material was peripheral blood. CDR3 nucleotide sequence: TGTGCCAGCAGCCCCAGGGTCGGCGGGGCCAACGTCCTGACTTTC. This codes for CASSPRVGGANVLTF.